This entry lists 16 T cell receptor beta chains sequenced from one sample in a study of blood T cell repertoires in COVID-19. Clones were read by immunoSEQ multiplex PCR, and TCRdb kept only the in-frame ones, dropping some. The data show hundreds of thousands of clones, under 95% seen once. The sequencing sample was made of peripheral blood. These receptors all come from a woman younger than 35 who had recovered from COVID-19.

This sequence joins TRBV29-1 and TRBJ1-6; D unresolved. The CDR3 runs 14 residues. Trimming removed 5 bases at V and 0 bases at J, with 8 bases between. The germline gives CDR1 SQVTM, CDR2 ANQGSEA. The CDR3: CSVRESSYNSPLHF. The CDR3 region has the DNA TGCAGCGTTCGGGAGAGCTCCTATAATTCACCCCTCCACTTT.

The CDR3 nucleotides are TGTGCCAGCAGATTAGGGCGAGCGGCAGTAGAGACCCAGTACTTC. It translates to CASRLGRAAVETQYF. The rearrangement links TRBV5-8 to TRBJ2-5, with D tentatively TRBD2 (5 bases). The CDR3 spans 15 residues. CDR1 is SGHTS and CDR2 is YDEGEE in the germline V gene. Trimming left V 5 bases short and J 4 bases short, with 18 bases between.

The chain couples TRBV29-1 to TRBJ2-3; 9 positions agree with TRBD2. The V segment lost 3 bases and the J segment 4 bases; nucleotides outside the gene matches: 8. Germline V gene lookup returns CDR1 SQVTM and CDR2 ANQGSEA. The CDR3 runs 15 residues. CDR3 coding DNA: TGCAGCGTTGACCTATGGCGGGAGGGGTCAGATACGCAGTATTTT. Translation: CSVDLWREGSDTQYF.

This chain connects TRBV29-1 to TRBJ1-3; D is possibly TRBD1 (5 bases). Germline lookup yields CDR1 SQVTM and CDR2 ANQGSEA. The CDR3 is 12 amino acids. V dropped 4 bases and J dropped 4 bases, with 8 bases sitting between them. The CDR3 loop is CSVVGEGNTIYF. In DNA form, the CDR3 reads TGCAGCGTTGTAGGGGAAGGAAACACCATATATTTT.

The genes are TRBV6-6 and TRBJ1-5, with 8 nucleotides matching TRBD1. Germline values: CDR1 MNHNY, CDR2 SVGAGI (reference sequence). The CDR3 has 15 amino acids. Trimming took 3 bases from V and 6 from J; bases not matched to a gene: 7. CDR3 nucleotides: TGTGCCAGCAGTTATTATCAGGGGGCAGGTCAGCCCCAGCATTTT. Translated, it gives CASSYYQGAGQPQHF.

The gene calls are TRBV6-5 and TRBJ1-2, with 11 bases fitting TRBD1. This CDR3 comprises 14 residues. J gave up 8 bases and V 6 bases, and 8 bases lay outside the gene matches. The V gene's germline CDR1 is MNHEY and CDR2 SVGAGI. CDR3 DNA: TGTGCCAGCAGCCCGGACAGGGGGCTCTGGGGCTACACCTTC. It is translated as CASSPDRGLWGYTF.

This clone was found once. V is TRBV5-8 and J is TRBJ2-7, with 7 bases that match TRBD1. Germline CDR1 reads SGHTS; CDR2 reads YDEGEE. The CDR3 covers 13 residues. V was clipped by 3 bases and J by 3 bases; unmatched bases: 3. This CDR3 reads CASSYRDSYEQYV. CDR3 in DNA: TGTGCCAGCAGCTACCGGGACAGCTACGAGCAGTACGTC.

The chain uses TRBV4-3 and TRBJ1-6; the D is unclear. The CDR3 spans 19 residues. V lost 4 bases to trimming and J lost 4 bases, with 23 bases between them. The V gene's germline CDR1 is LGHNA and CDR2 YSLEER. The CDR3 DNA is TGCGCCAGCAGCCTATTTATAATTATACCACCAGTATATAATTCACCCCTCCACTTT. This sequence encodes CASSLFIIIPPVYNSPLHF.

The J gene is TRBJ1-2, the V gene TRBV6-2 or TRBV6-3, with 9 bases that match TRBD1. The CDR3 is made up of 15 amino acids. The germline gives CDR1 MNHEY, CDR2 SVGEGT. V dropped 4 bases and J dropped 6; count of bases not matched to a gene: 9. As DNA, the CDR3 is TGTGCCAGCAGTTCCTTGGACAGGGGCAGGGATGGCTACACCTTC. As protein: CASSSLDRGRDGYTF.

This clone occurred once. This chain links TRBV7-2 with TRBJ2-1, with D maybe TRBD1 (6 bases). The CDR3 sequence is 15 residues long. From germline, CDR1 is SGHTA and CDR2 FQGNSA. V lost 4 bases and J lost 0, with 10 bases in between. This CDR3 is CASSSTGSSYNEQFF. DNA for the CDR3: TGTGCCAGCAGCTCCACAGGGTCCTCCTACAATGAGCAGTTCTTC.

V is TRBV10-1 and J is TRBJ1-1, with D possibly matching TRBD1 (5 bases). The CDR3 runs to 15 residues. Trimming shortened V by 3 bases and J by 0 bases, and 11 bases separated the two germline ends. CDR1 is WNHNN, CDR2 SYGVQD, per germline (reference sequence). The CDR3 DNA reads TGCGCCAGCAGTGACGGAAGGGGATTGAACACTGAAGCTTTCTTT. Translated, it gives CASSDGRGLNTEAFF.

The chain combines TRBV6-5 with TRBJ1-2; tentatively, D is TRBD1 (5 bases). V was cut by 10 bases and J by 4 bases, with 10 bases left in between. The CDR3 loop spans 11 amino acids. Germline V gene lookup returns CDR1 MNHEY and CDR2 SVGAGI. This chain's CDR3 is CAIQGIYGYTF. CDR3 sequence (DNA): TGTGCCATTCAGGGAATCTATGGCTACACCTTC.

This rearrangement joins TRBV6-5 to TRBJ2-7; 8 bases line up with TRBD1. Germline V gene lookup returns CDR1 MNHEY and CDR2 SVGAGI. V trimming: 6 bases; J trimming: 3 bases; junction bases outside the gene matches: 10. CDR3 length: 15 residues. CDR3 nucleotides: TGTGCCAGCAGGGGACAGGCCGCGATCTTCTACGAGCAGTACGTC. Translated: CASRGQAAIFYEQYV.

The CDR3 protein is CASSRGQGDTGELFF. The DNA of the CDR3 is TGTGCCAGCTCACGAGGACAGGGCGACACCGGGGAGCTGTTTTTT. V gene TRBV18 combines with J gene TRBJ2-2, with 8 nucleotides matching TRBD1. The CDR3 is 15 amino acids. Germline CDR1 KGHSH, CDR2 LQKENI. V lost 4 bases, J lost 3 bases, and 4 bases stayed unmatched.

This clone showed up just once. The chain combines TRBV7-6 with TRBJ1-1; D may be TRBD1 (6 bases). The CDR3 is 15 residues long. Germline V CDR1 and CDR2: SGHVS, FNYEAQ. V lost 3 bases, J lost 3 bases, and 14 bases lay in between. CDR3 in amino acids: CASSLGAQRHTEAFF. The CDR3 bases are TGTGCCAGCAGCTTGGGGGCCCAAAGACACACTGAAGCTTTCTTT.

The CDR3 sequence is CASTLIGLAGEIFQETQYF. The CDR3 DNA sequence: TGTGCCAGCACCTTGATAGGACTAGCGGGAGAGATATTCCAAGAGACCCAGTACTTC. V is TRBV2 and J is TRBJ2-5, with 13 bases lining up with TRBD2. The J segment lost 1 base and the V segment lost 7 bases, leaving 15 bases of the junction unmatched. Germline CDR1 reads SNHLY; CDR2 reads FYNNEI. The CDR3 spans 19 residues.